The present TCR beta chain was sequenced within a study of technical replicates of blood from a handful of donors. This CDR3 contains 16 residues. From germline, CDR1 is SGHRS and CDR2 YFSETQ. With 7 bases removed from V and 0 bases from J, the gap between germline ends came to 19 bases. The data were produced by immunoSEQ multiplex PCR, yet TCRdb's version contains in-frame clones alone and is incomplete. The sample lists 55,000 to 75,000 clones, 90% to 95% occurring once. Sequencing input: T cells isolated from PBMCs. V usage is TRBV5-1 and J usage is TRBJ1-2; perhaps TRBD1 as D (6 bases). The sequence derives from a human donor in good health. This chain's CDR3 is CASSFTQGSPNYGYTF. The CDR3 bases are TGCGCCAGCTCCTTTACTCAGGGGAGTCCTAACTATGGCTACACCTTC.